This TCR beta chain came from a study of cytomegalovirus exposure and HLA in healthy donors. General observations from the study: It was reported in a later analysis that an Asian-associated ancestry cluster showed fewer N-insertions than the roughly 660-donor mean. Earlier analysis found most TCR beta V segments productive about 87% or about 30% of the time. DRB1 had the most TCR associations and HLA-C the fewest, a later analysis found, with rates varying by HLA locus. The study found most TCR sequences rare, yet found some public TCRs in many donors.

Concerning this clone: Antigen unknown.

The PCR contained 60 Vbeta and 13 Jbeta primers. The table came from immunoSEQ multiplex PCR; TCRdb's copy has only in-frame clones and leaves some out. The sample includes 180,000 or so clones, roughly 87% seen only once; the top ten take less than 2%. Specimen: PBMCs. The clonotype originates from a man in his forties in good health and CMV-seronegative.

CDR3 DNA: TGTGCCAGCAGCGTAGACTCAGGGGGCGGGTGGCCCCAGCATTTT. This translates into CASSVDSGGGWPQHF. The chain uses TRBV9 and TRBJ1-5; 8 bases map to TRBD1. The V gene end was trimmed by 0 bases and the J gene end by 9 bases; junction bases not matched to a gene: 8. The CDR3 is 15 amino acids. Per germline, CDR1 SGDLS and CDR2 YYNGEE.